This T cell receptor beta chain was observed in a study of T cell responses to AZD1222 COVID-19 vaccine. Using immunoSEQ multiplex PCR, the repertoire was profiled, and TCRdb retains in-frame clones only, with some absent. Of more than 140,000 clones in the sample, approximately 90% were seen once. The study, taken as a whole, reports: Spike-specific TCR repertoires showed rising breadth and depth after two AZD1222 doses. The donor cohort was predominantly white British with a female majority, and clonal diversity may have been underestimated. At 160-218 and 743-854, vaccine-associated CD4 TCRs were dominant, and they spanned spike.

The length of the CDR3 is 15 residues. Germline V gene sequence: CDR1 MGHRA, CDR2 YSYEKL. V was clipped by 1 base and J by 3 bases, with 12 bases between them. The sample holds one count of this clone. Its antigen is not known. Sequenced here: peripheral blood, sampled on day 0 of AZD1222 vaccination. The chain combines TRBV4-1 with TRBJ1-1; D is unresolved. The TCR originated in an adult in good health. DNA for the CDR3: TGCGCCAGCAGCCAAGCTTTAACTAGTTACACTGAAGCTTTCTTT. This sequence encodes CASSQALTSYTEAFF.